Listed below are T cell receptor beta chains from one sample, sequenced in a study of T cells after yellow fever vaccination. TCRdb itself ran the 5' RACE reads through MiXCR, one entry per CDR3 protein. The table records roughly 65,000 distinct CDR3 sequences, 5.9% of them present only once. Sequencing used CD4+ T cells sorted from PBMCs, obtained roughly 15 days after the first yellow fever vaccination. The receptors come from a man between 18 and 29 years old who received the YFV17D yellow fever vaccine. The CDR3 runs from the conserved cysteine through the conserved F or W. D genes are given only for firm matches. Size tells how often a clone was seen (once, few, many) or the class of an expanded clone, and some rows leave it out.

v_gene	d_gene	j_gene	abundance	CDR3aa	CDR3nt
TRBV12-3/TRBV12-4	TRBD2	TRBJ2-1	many	CASSLGTSPYNEQFF	TGTGCCAGCAGTCTAGGGACTAGCCCGTACAATGAGCAGTTCTTC
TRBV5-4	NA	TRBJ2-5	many	CASSLALGTETQYF	TGTGCCAGCAGCTTGGCCCTGGGGACAGAGACCCAGTACTTC
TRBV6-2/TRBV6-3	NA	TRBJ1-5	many	CASRRRGLSNQPQHF	TGTGCCAGCAGGAGAAGAGGTCTTAGCAATCAGCCCCAGCATTTT
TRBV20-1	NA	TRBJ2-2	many	CSAPRTSRAFISGELFF	TGCAGTGCTCCACGTACAAGTCGGGCGTTCATCTCCGGGGAGCTGTTTTTT
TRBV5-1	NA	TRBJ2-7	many	CASSGRGQYEQYF	TGCGCCAGCAGCGGCCGAGGCCAGTACGAGCAGTACTTC
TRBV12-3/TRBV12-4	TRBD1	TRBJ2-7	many	CASGIYTGGEQYF	TGTGCCAGCGGAATTTATACAGGGGGCGAGCAGTACTTC
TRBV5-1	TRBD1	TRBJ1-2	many	CASSFPGTGKLRTF	TGCGCCAGCAGCTTCCCCGGGACAGGGAAACTCAGAACCTTC
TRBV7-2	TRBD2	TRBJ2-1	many	CASRFASGYNEQFF	TGTGCCAGCAGGTTTGCTAGCGGATACAATGAGCAGTTCTTC
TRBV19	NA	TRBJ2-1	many	CASSAWTASTNEQFF	TGTGCCAGTAGTGCATGGACAGCCAGCACAAATGAGCAGTTCTTC
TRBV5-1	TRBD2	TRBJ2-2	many	CASSLVVRLAGRGTGELFF	TGCGCCAGCAGCTTGGTAGTTCGGCTAGCGGGGCGCGGCACCGGGGAGCTGTTTTTT
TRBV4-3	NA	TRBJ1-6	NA	CASSQTQRSSYNSPLHF	TGCGCCAGCAGCCAGACACAGCGGAGCTCCTATAATTCACCCCTCCACTTT
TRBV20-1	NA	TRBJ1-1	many	CSARTTLTGNTEAFF	TGCAGTGCTAGGACTACTTTAACAGGGAACACTGAAGCTTTCTTT
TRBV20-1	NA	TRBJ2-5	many	CSASRERKTQYF	TGCAGTGCCTCCAGGGAGCGGAAGACCCAGTACTTC
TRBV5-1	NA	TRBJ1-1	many	CASSLEGWSTEAFF	TGCGCCAGCAGCTTGGAGGGTTGGTCCACTGAAGCTTTCTTT
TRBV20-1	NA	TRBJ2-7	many	CSASRGSSYEQYF	TGCAGTGCTAGTAGGGGGTCCTCCTACGAGCAGTACTTC
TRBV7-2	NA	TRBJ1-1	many	CASSSYVEAFF	TGTGCCAGCAGCTCTTACGTTGAAGCTTTCTTT
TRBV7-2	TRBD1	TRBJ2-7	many	CASSLGTGGRQYF	TGTGCCAGCAGCTTGGGGACAGGGGGTAGGCAGTACTTC
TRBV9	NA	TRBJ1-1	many	CASSVVAGTEAFF	TGTGCCAGCAGCGTAGTGGCAGGAACTGAAGCTTTCTTT
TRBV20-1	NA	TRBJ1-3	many	CSAPGVSGNTIYF	TGCAGTGCTCCTGGGGTCTCTGGAAACACCATATATTTT
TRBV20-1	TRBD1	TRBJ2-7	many	CSAGPGQGHEQYF	TGCAGTGCGGGACCGGGACAGGGACACGAGCAGTACTTC
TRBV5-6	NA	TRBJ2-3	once	CARSLGLAADTQYF	TGTGCCAGGAGCCTAGGGCTAGCAGCAGATACGCAGTATTTT
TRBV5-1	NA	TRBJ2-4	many	CASSLAVRQGGNIQYF	TGCGCCAGCAGCTTGGCCGTACGACAGGGAGGTAACATTCAGTACTTC
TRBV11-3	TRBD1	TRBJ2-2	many	CASSRGQGTAGELFF	TGTGCCAGCAGCCGAGGACAGGGAACGGCCGGGGAGCTGTTTTTT
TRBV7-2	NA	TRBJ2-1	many	CASSLVGLGSAHNEQFF	TGTGCCAGCAGCTTAGTGGGTCTGGGGTCGGCCCACAATGAGCAGTTCTTC
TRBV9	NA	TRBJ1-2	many	CASSKGGGSPNYGYTF	TGTGCCAGCAGCAAGGGGGGGGGCAGCCCTAACTATGGCTACACCTTC
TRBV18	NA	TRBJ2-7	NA	CASSPRGEGEQYF	TGTGCCAGCTCACCCCGTGGTGAAGGCGAGCAGTACTTC
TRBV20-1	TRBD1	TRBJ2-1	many	CSARRDRAGQFF	TGCAGTGCCAGACGGGACAGGGCCGGGCAGTTCTTC
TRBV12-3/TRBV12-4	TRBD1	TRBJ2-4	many	CASSFSGQGQNIQYF	TGTGCCAGCAGTTTCTCAGGACAGGGGCAAAACATTCAGTACTTC
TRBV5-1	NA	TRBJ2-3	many	CASSLDSTSTDTQYF	TGCGCCAGCAGCCTAGACAGTACTAGCACAGATACGCAGTATTTT